The 16 T cell receptor beta chains presented below share a single source sample, sequenced in a study of T cell changes during pregnancy in multiple sclerosis. Profiling relied on immunoSEQ multiplex PCR, and the TCRdb table lists in-frame clones only, not all of them. Among tens of thousands of clones listed, roughly 86% were seen once. The specimen comprised peripheral blood, sampled in the first trimester of pregnancy. These receptors originate from a female donor with multiple sclerosis, enrolled in a pregnancy study.

The rearrangement links TRBV7-2 to TRBJ2-7; weak D call: TRBD1 (6 bases). The V gene lost 1 base and the J gene lost 0 bases, with 16 bases spanning the gap. Germline CDR1 and CDR2: SGHTA and FQGNSA. CDR3 size: 17 residues. The CDR3, as DNA: TGTGCCAGCAGCTTAGGCCGGGACACTCCCTTCTCCTACGAGCAGTACTTC. Its translation: CASSLGRDTPFSYEQYF. The whole variable domain, remainder taken from reference TRBV7-2 and TRBJ2-7, is GAGVSQSPSNKVTEKGKDVELRCDPISGHTALYWYRQSLGQGLEFLIYFQGNSAPDKSGLPSDRFSAERTGGSVSTLTIQRTQQEDSAVYLCASSLGRDTPFSYEQYFGPGTRLTVT.

This clone occurred a few times. The CDR3 DNA sequence: TGTGCCAGCAGTGAGAACAGTCCATATGGCTACACCTTC. Its protein product is CASSENSPYGYTF. The rearrangement joins TRBV2 to TRBJ1-2; unclear D gene. The germline CDR1 and CDR2 sequences are SNHLY and FYNNEI. V lost 3 bases and J 5 bases, leaving 10 bases between the germline ends. The CDR3 is made up of 13 amino acids.

The chain uses TRBV6-5 and TRBJ2-7; D perhaps matches TRBD2 (5 bases). Trimming shortened V by 6 bases and J by 6 bases, and 15 bases separated the two germline ends. The CDR3 extends over 13 amino acids. Germline V gene sequence: CDR1 MNHEY, CDR2 SVGAGI. CDR3 DNA: TGTGCCAGCAGCCCCGACTACCCGCGCGAGCAGTACTTC. Protein product: CASSPDYPREQYF.

J is TRBJ2-2 and V is TRBV5-1; 8 bases map to TRBD1. CDR1 is SGHRS, CDR2 YFSETQ, per germline. CDR3 length: 16 amino acids. V gave up 1 base and J gave up 7 bases; unmatched junction bases: 9. CDR3 coding DNA: TGCGCCAGCAGCTTGCAAGACAGGGGAAATGACGGGGAGCTGTTTTTT. This gives the protein CASSLQDRGNDGELFF. The variable domain in full, completed from reference TRBV5-1 and TRBJ2-2, reads KAGVTQTPRYLIKTRGQQVTLSCSPISGHRSVSWYQQTPGQGLQFLFEYFSETQRNKGNFPGRFSGRQFSNSRSEMNVSTLELGDSALYLCASSLQDRGNDGELFFGEGSRLTVL.

A single count supports this clone. This chain uses TRBV6-5 with TRBJ1-2; 9 bases align to TRBD1. This CDR3 is built from 14 residues. After removal of 0 bases from V and 7 bases from J, the junction contained 3 bases not matched to a gene. Germline V gives CDR1 MNHEY, CDR2 SVGAGI. The CDR3 bases are TGTGCCAGCAGTTACTCTGACAGGGGGGCTGGCTACACCTTC. Its translation is CASSYSDRGAGYTF.

The rearrangement joins TRBV4-1 to TRBJ1-1; D is perhaps TRBD1 (6 bases). CDR3 size: 17 residues. Trimming pared 3 bases from V and 1 base from J, leaving 18 bases between. The germline gives CDR1 MGHRA, CDR2 YSYEKL. DNA of the CDR3: TGCGCCAGCAGCCACGGGACCCCAGGGGTTCCGAACACTGAAGCTTTCTTT. Amino acids: CASSHGTPGVPNTEAFF.

V gene TRBV11-2 combines with J gene TRBJ2-1; D may be TRBD2 (6 bases). This CDR3 contains 15 residues. V dropped 2 bases and J dropped 6 bases, with 14 bases sitting between them. Germline V gene sequence: CDR1 SGHAT, CDR2 FQNNGV. CDR3 DNA: TGTGCCAGCAGCTTACGGGACTTGGCCCCCAATGAGCAGTTCTTC. It codes for CASSLRDLAPNEQFF. The entire variable domain, with the rest obtained from reference TRBV11-2 and TRBJ2-1, is as follows: EAGVAQSPRYKIIEKRQSVAFWCNPISGHATLYWYQQILGQGPKLLIQFQNNGVVDDSQLPKDRFSAERLKGVDSTLKIQPAKLEDSAVYLCASSLRDLAPNEQFFGPGTRLTVL.

J is TRBJ2-7 and V is TRBV11-2; 8 bases line up with TRBD1. CDR3 length: 15 residues. Losses at the gene ends were 0 bases for V and 3 bases for J; bases not matched to a gene: 4. CDR1 is SGHAT and CDR2 is FQNNGV in the germline V gene. CDR3 sequence: CASSLDPGTGYEQYF. The CDR3 DNA reads TGTGCCAGCAGCTTAGATCCCGGGACAGGCTACGAGCAGTACTTC. Variable domain in full (rest from reference TRBV11-2 and TRBJ2-7): EAGVAQSPRYKIIEKRQSVAFWCNPISGHATLYWYQQILGQGPKLLIQFQNNGVVDDSQLPKDRFSAERLKGVDSTLKIQPAKLEDSAVYLCASSLDPGTGYEQYFGPGTRLTVT.

This CDR3 is CASSPPGTGFMEQFF. The DNA of the CDR3 is TGTGCCAGCAGCCCCCCCGGGACAGGATTCATGGAGCAGTTCTTC. This chain uses TRBV9 with TRBJ2-1, with 8 bases that match TRBD1. CDR1 and CDR2 (germline): SGDLS, YYNGEE. The CDR3 sequence is 15 residues long. V trimming: 4 bases; J trimming: 10 bases; junction bases outside the gene matches: 13.

This sequence joins TRBV7-3 and TRBJ2-2; maybe TRBD1 (6 bases). Germline V gene sequence: CDR1 SGHTA, CDR2 FQGTGA. V was trimmed by 2 bases and J by 2 bases, leaving 12 bases between them. The CDR3 sequence is 16 residues long. The DNA of the CDR3 is TGTGCCAGCAGCTTAGGTACAGGGCTAAACACCGGGGAGCTGTTTTTT. Protein sequence: CASSLGTGLNTGELFF.

The chain recombines TRBV7-9 with TRBJ2-7, with a tentative D call TRBD2 (7 bases). V lost 5 bases to trimming and J lost 7 bases, with 18 bases between them. CDR3 size: 14 residues. Germline V gives CDR1 SEHNR, CDR2 FQNEAQ (reference sequence). CDR3 in DNA: TGTGCCAGCAGCCCGAACCTACAGGGAGGGGAGCAGTACTTC. Amino acid sequence: CASSPNLQGGEQYF. Filled out from reference TRBV7-9 and TRBJ2-7, the complete variable domain reads DTGVSQNPRHKITKRGQNVTFRCDPISEHNRLYWYRQTLGQGPEFLTYFQNEAQLEKSRLLSDRFSAERPKGSFSTLEIQRTEQGDSAMYLCASSPNLQGGEQYFGPGTRLTVT.

The chain carries TRBV28 and TRBJ2-5; possibly TRBD1 for D (6 bases). V lost 6 bases, J lost 0 bases, and 14 bases lay in between. The germline CDR1 and CDR2 sequences are MDHEN and SYDVKM. The CDR3 runs to 15 residues. The CDR3 loop is CASSLGGANQETQYF. The CDR3 nucleotides read TGTGCCAGCAGCCTAGGGGGTGCAAACCAAGAGACCCAGTACTTC.

The V call is TRBV4-1, the J call TRBJ1-1; 11 positions match TRBD1. The ends lost 1 base at V and 5 bases at J; junction bases unmatched: 6. CDR3 size: 16 residues. CDR1 MGHRA and CDR2 YSYEKL come from the germline V gene. CDR3 nucleotides: TGCGCCAGCAGCCAAGGAGGACAGGGGGCGAGGACTGAAGCTTTCTTT. This sequence encodes CASSQGGQGARTEAFF.

V usage is TRBV11-2 and J usage is TRBJ2-7, with 8 bases fitting TRBD2. Germline-derived CDR1 and CDR2 are SGHAT and FQNNGV. The CDR3 spans 15 residues. J gave up 3 bases and V 5 bases, and 9 bases lay outside the gene matches. The DNA for the CDR3 is TGTGCCAGCAGCACAGTACCGGGACTAGGCTACGAGCAGTACTTC. Its protein product is CASSTVPGLGYEQYF.

V and J are TRBV4-2 and TRBJ2-7, with D perhaps matching TRBD2 (5 bases). The CDR3 is made up of 12 amino acids. V lost 3 bases, J lost 7 bases, and 10 bases lay in between. Germline V gives CDR1 LGHNA, CDR2 YNFKEQ. The CDR3 protein is CASSQGDNEQYF. CDR3 nucleotide sequence: TGTGCCAGCAGCCAGGGAGACAATGAGCAGTACTTC.

This clone was picked up one time. The V call is TRBV25-1, the J call TRBJ2-2; unclear D gene. Trimming left V 6 bases short and J 1 base short, with 9 bases between. From germline, CDR1 is MGHDK and CDR2 SYGVNS. The CDR3 runs 14 residues. The DNA of the CDR3 is TGTGCCAGCAGCCCCTATGGGAACACCGGGGAGCTGTTTTTT. Protein product: CASSPYGNTGELFF. Full variable domain (missing parts from reference TRBV25-1 and TRBJ2-2): EADIYQTPRYLVIGTGKKITLECSQTMGHDKMYWYQQDPGMELHLIHYSYGVNSTEKGDLSSESTVSRIRTEHFPLTLESARPSHTSQYLCASSPYGNTGELFFGEGSRLTVL.